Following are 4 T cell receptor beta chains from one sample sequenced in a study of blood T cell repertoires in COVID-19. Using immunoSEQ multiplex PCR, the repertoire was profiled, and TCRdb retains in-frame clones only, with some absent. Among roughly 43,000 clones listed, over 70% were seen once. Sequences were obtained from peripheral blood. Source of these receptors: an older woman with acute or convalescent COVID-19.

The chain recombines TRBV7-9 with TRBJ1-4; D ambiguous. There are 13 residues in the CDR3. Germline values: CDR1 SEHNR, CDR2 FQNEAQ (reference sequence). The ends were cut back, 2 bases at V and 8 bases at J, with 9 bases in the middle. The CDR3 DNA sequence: TGTGCCAGCAGCTTAATGGGAGGAGAAAAACTGTTTTTT. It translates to CASSLMGGEKLFF.

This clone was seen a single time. This chain's CDR3 is CASSLGLAGAQETQYF. The CDR3 nucleotides read TGTGCCAGCAGCTTAGGGCTAGCGGGGGCCCAAGAGACCCAGTACTTC. V gene TRBV5-4 combines with J gene TRBJ2-5, with 10 bases that match TRBD2. The CDR3 extends over 16 amino acids. Per the germline V gene, CDR1 is SGHNT and CDR2 is YYREEE (reference sequence). V shed 2 bases and J 1 base; nucleotides not matched to a gene: 5.

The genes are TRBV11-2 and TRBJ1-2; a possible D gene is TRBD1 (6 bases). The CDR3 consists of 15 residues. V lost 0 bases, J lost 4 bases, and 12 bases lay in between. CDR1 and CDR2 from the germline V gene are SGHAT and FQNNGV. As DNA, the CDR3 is TGTGCCAGCAGCTTAGATCTGGGGGCTGCCTATGGCTACACCTTC. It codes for CASSLDLGAAYGYTF.

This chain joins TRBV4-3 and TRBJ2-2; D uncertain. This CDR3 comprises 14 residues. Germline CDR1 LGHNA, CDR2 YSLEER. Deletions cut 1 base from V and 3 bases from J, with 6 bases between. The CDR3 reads CASSQVQYTGELFF. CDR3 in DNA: TGCGCCAGCAGCCAAGTTCAGTACACCGGGGAGCTGTTTTTT.